These 27 T cell receptor beta chains came from one sample sequenced in a study of human thymus T cells. The data were produced by immunoSEQ multiplex PCR, yet TCRdb's version contains in-frame clones alone and is incomplete. The sample lists roughly 120,000 clones, just under 95% occurring once. Resections removed during corrective heart surgery provided the thymus tissue used. Sequenced: thymus tissue. The receptors derive from a boy in the first two years of life with a congenital heart defect but otherwise immunologically healthy.

Only one count was recorded for this clone. The rearrangement links TRBV11-2 to TRBJ2-3; D not certain. Per the germline V gene, CDR1 is SGHAT and CDR2 is FQNNGV. The V end lost 0 bases, the J end lost 4 bases, and 5 bases lay between the germline ends. The CDR3 contains 13 residues. The CDR3 nucleotides are TGTGCCAGCAGCTTAGAGTTGGCAGATACGCAGTATTTT. Translation: CASSLELADTQYF.

This sequence joins TRBV20-1 and TRBJ1-2, with unresolved D. Germline assignment: CDR1 DFQATT and CDR2 SNEGSKA (reference sequence). V lost 5 bases to trimming and J lost 5 bases, with 3 bases between them. The length of the CDR3 is 9 residues. CDR3 in DNA: TGCAGTGCTTTTTATGGCTACACCTTC. Translating it yields CSAFYGYTF.

CDR3 amino acids: CASSKGPPANEKLFF. CDR3 in DNA: TGTGCCAGCAGCAAAGGACCCCCAGCTAATGAAAAACTGTTTTTT. The chain links TRBV7-6 to TRBJ1-4, with D hard to call. The CDR3 is 15 residues long. Germline lookup yields CDR1 SGHVS and CDR2 FNYEAQ. V lost 5 bases and J lost 3, with 13 bases in between.

This chain joins TRBV7-9 and TRBJ2-2; the D gene is possibly TRBD1 (6 bases). V lost 1 base to trimming and J lost 4 bases, with 13 bases between them. The CDR3 is 16 residues long. The germline gives CDR1 SEHNR, CDR2 FQNEAQ (reference sequence). Here the CDR3 reads CASSLVRGLSTGELFF. The CDR3 DNA is TGTGCCAGCAGCTTAGTGAGGGGGTTGAGCACCGGGGAGCTGTTTTTT.

V usage is TRBV14 and J usage is TRBJ2-3; 7 nucleotides match TRBD2. CDR3 length: 17 amino acids. Trimming cost V 0 bases and J 2 bases; bases outside gene matches: 8. From germline, CDR1 is SGHDN and CDR2 FVKESK. The CDR3 DNA is TGTGCCAGCAGCCAAGAGGGGAGGGATTCCCTCACAGATACGCAGTATTTT. Its protein product is CASSQEGRDSLTDTQYF.

V and J are TRBV5-6 and TRBJ2-3; 9 bases map to TRBD1. The junction had 13 bases not matched to a gene; V was cut back by 6 bases and J by 2 bases. CDR3 size: 17 residues. Germline loops: CDR1 SGHDT, CDR2 YYEEEE. The CDR3 nucleotides are TGTGCCAGCACCACACTAAAACAGGGGGCTTTCACAGATACGCAGTATTTT. This encodes CASTTLKQGAFTDTQYF.

The V gene is TRBV5-1, the J gene TRBJ2-1; possible D gene TRBD2, 6 bases. This CDR3 contains 12 residues. The ends were cut back, 2 bases at V and 10 bases at J, with 10 bases in the middle. Germline-derived CDR1 and CDR2 are SGHRS and YFSETQ. The CDR3 spells CASSFRTKEQFF. CDR3 sequence (DNA): TGCGCCAGCAGCTTTCGGACTAAAGAGCAGTTCTTC.

This clone was seen only a few times. This CDR3 fails to terminate in the conserved phenylalanine or tryptophan, so it likely reflects a read error. The limits of the CDR3 on the DNA are not certain, so only TCRdb's listed CDR3 is given. The rearrangement uses TRBV7-2 and TRBJ1-1. From germline, CDR1 is SGHTA and CDR2 FQGNSA. With termini counted, the CDR3 has 12 amino acids. CDR3 region: CASSPERVGGSL.

The CDR3 sequence is CASSPFTDTQYF. CDR3 nucleotides: TGTGCCAGCAGCCCCTTCACAGATACGCAGTATTTT. The chain employs TRBV7-2 and TRBJ2-3, with D hard to call. V shed 5 bases and J shed 2 bases, with 5 bases lying between them. This CDR3 has 12 amino acids. Germline V gene lookup returns CDR1 SGHTA and CDR2 FQGNSA.

V usage is TRBV2 and J usage is TRBJ1-2; weak D call: TRBD1 (5 bases). Germline CDR1 is SNHLY and CDR2 is FYNNEI. V shed 4 bases and J shed 8 bases, with 14 bases lying between them. CDR3 length: 13 residues. CDR3 amino acids: CASSGGHRSGYTF. The CDR3, as DNA: TGTGCCAGCAGTGGCGGACACAGGTCCGGCTACACCTTC.

The chain links TRBV7-2 to TRBJ1-1; D remains ambiguous. Germline values: CDR1 SGHTA, CDR2 FQGNSA. The CDR3 covers 13 residues. The V and J ends lost 3 bases and 1 base respectively, with 6 bases between them. The CDR3 DNA sequence: TGTGCCAGCAGCTTTCTTAAGAACACTGAAGCTTTCTTT. Translating it yields CASSFLKNTEAFF. The full variable domain, its missing parts supplied by reference TRBV7-2 and TRBJ1-1, is GAGVSQSPSNKVTEKGKDVELRCDPISGHTALYWYRQSLGQGLEFLIYFQGNSAPDKSGLPSDRFSAERTGGSVSTLTIQRTQQEDSAVYLCASSFLKNTEAFFGQGTRLTVV.

The chain is built from TRBV7-9 and TRBJ2-2, with TRBD2 as a possible D gene (6 bases). Looked up from germline, CDR1 is SEHNR and CDR2 is FQNEAQ (reference sequence). The CDR3 totals 14 residues. Trimming took off 8 bases at V and 6 bases at J, with 16 bases between the two ends. The CDR3 spells CASGRSPRSGELFF. The CDR3 DNA follows: TGTGCCAGCGGGAGGTCACCCCGATCCGGGGAGCTGTTTTTT.

The rearrangement uses TRBV28 and TRBJ2-3; D call uncertain. The CDR3 sequence is 12 residues long. Looked up from germline, CDR1 is MDHEN and CDR2 is SYDVKM. The V end lost 5 bases, the J end lost 0 bases, and 3 bases lay between the germline ends. The CDR3 loop is CASSTSTDTQYF. As DNA, the CDR3 is TGTGCCAGCAGTACCAGCACAGATACGCAGTATTTT.

The chain carries TRBV6-1 and TRBJ2-1; D is uncertain. CDR1 and CDR2 from the germline V gene are MNHNS and SASEGT. CDR3 length equals 14 residues. Deletions cut 2 bases from V and 6 bases from J, with 11 bases between. The CDR3 region has the DNA TGTGCCAGCAGTGAACAGGACGGTCGCAATGAGCAGTTCTTC. Translation gives CASSEQDGRNEQFF.

This chain uses TRBV28 with TRBJ2-1, with 8 bases lining up with TRBD1. After removal of 6 bases from V and 4 bases from J, the junction contained 11 bases not matched to a gene. CDR1 is MDHEN, CDR2 SYDVKM, per germline. The CDR3 consists of 16 residues. Written as DNA, the CDR3 is TGTGCCAGCAGAGCCCTTAGGACAGGGAGATACAATGAGCAGTTCTTC. It codes for CASRALRTGRYNEQFF.

The rearrangement links TRBV14 to TRBJ1-1; the D gene is possibly TRBD1 (5 bases). The CDR3 runs 15 residues. Deletions cut 4 bases from V and 0 bases from J, with 12 bases between. Germline lookup yields CDR1 SGHDN and CDR2 FVKESK. In nucleotides, the CDR3 is TGTGCCAGCAGCCGGCCGGGGGGGTTGAACACTGAAGCTTTCTTT. Its protein product is CASSRPGGLNTEAFF. The variable domain in full, completed from reference TRBV14 and TRBJ1-1, reads EAGVTQFPSHSVIEKGQTVTLRCDPISGHDNLYWYRRVMGKEIKFLLHFVKESKQDESGMPNNRFLAERTGGTYSTLKVQPAELEDSGVYFCASSRPGGLNTEAFFGQGTRLTVV.

This chain links TRBV28 with TRBJ1-6; D gene unclear. Germline CDR1 and CDR2: MDHEN and SYDVKM. The V gene lost 5 bases and the J gene lost 1 base, with 15 bases spanning the gap. This CDR3 region has 17 residues. CDR3 protein: CASSNIRGRSYNSPLHF. The CDR3 DNA sequence: TGTGCCAGCAGTAACATCAGAGGCCGGTCCTATAATTCACCCCTCCACTTT. Full variable domain (remainder filled in from reference TRBV28 and TRBJ1-6): DVKVTQSSRYLVKRTGEKVFLECVQDMDHENMFWYRQDPGLGLRLIYFSYDVKMKEKGDIPEGYSVSREKKERFSLILESASTNQTSMYLCASSNIRGRSYNSPLHFGNGTRLTVT.

The chain links TRBV13 to TRBJ1-1; no reliable D call. The CDR3 length is 14 residues. Germline CDR1 reads PRHDT; CDR2 reads FYEKMQ (reference sequence). V lost 10 bases and J 5 bases, leaving 20 bases between the germline ends. The chain's CDR3 is CANSAEAVGTEAFF. In nucleotides, the CDR3 is TGTGCCAACTCAGCTGAGGCCGTGGGGACTGAAGCTTTCTTT. The entire variable domain, with the rest obtained from reference TRBV13 and TRBJ1-1, is as follows: AAGVIQSPRHLIKEKRETATLKCYPIPRHDTVYWYQQGPGQDPQFLISFYEKMQSDKGSIPDRFSAQQFSDYHSELNMSSLELGDSALYFCANSAEAVGTEAFFGQGTRLTVV.

The chain couples TRBV14 to TRBJ2-1; the D gene is possibly TRBD2 (5 bases). Per the germline V gene, CDR1 is SGHDN and CDR2 is FVKESK. The CDR3 contains 14 residues. V lost 5 bases to trimming and J lost 5 bases, with 13 bases between them. The CDR3 loop reads CASSSTTADNEQFF. The CDR3 nucleotides are TGTGCCAGCAGCTCGACTACCGCAGACAATGAGCAGTTCTTC.

The chain employs TRBV2 and TRBJ2-3; D is ambiguous. Looked up from germline, CDR1 is SNHLY and CDR2 is FYNNEI. The germline V and J ends were trimmed by 4 bases and 0 bases, with 8 bases remaining between them. The length of the CDR3 is 14 residues. The CDR3 coding sequence is TGTGCCAGCAGTGGAGTTACTAGCACAGATACGCAGTATTTT. Its protein is CASSGVTSTDTQYF.

The rearrangement links TRBV28 to TRBJ2-7; TRBD1 aligns across 11 bases. Trimming took 3 bases from V and 2 from J; bases not matched to a gene: 3. Germline-derived CDR1 and CDR2 are MDHEN and SYDVKM. The CDR3 covers 15 residues. The CDR3 sequence: CASSFPDRGPYEQYF. In DNA, the CDR3 is TGTGCCAGCAGTTTCCCGGACAGGGGGCCCTACGAGCAGTACTTC.

The CDR3 region has the DNA TGTGCCAGCAGGTGGGACAGTAGCTCCTACGAGCAGTACTTC. Protein product: CASRWDSSSYEQYF. The chain couples TRBV2 to TRBJ2-7; 7 bases fit TRBD1. The CDR3 is made up of 14 amino acids. V was clipped by 6 bases and J by 0 bases; unmatched bases: 5. Germline values: CDR1 SNHLY, CDR2 FYNNEI.

The rearrangement links TRBV18 to TRBJ2-6, with 7 bases identical to TRBD1. The CDR3 totals 20 residues. Germline values: CDR1 KGHSH, CDR2 LQKENI. Trimming at V came to 2 bases and at J to 0 bases, leaving 13 bases not matched to a gene. CDR3 sequence reads: CASSPGQGDTELSGANVLTF. The CDR3, as DNA: TGTGCCAGCTCACCAGGCCAGGGGGATACCGAGCTCTCTGGGGCCAACGTCCTGACTTTC.

The chain carries TRBV6-6 and TRBJ1-4, with unresolved D. This CDR3 has 13 amino acids. V was clipped by 6 bases and J by 4 bases, with 9 bases between them. The germline V gene encodes CDR1 MNHNY and CDR2 SVGAGI (reference sequence). CDR3 nucleotides: TGTGCCAGCAGGGAGAACTTTAATGAAAAACTGTTTTTT. This sequence encodes CASRENFNEKLFF.

The genes are TRBV4-1 and TRBJ1-2, with D unclear. The CDR3 has 15 residues. V was pared by 2 bases and J by 6 bases, with 16 bases between. The germline V gene has CDR1 MGHRA and CDR2 YSYEKL. CDR3 sequence reads: CASSQIYGGCNGYTF. As DNA, the CDR3 is TGCGCCAGCAGCCAAATCTATGGAGGGTGTAATGGCTACACCTTC.

The count of this clone is one. Here the CDR3 reads CASSLGRGSTDTQYF. DNA for the CDR3: TGTGCCAGCAGCCTGGGGAGGGGGAGCACAGATACGCAGTATTTT. J is TRBJ2-3 and V is TRBV9; a weak D match, TRBD2 (7 bases). Germline CDR1 is SGDLS and CDR2 is YYNGEE. Trimming cost V 4 bases and J 0 bases, with 12 bases left between them. The CDR3 loop spans 15 amino acids.

This clone showed up just once. J is TRBJ1-5 and V is TRBV28; D might be TRBD1 (6 bases). V was shortened by 6 bases and J by 5 bases, with 14 bases between the two germline ends. The germline V gene has CDR1 MDHEN and CDR2 SYDVKM. This CDR3 comprises 14 residues. CDR3 sequence (DNA): TGTGCCAGCAGAATAGGGGGGGCCTATCAGCCCCAGCATTTT. Amino acids: CASRIGGAYQPQHF.